The 17 T cell receptor beta chains listed next were all sequenced from one sample in a study of cytomegalovirus exposure and HLA in healthy donors. PCR involved 60 Vbeta and 13 Jbeta primers. Sequencing used immunoSEQ multiplex PCR; TCRdb keeps in-frame clones, though not all of them. The sample gives some 120,000 clones, roughly three fifths of which show up once; roughly 8.6% is in the top ten. The sequenced material came from PBMCs. These receptors came from a woman aged 35 to 49 in good health and CMV-seropositive.

Only a few counts were recorded for this clone. The chain has TRBV29-1 and TRBJ2-7; maybe TRBD2 (5 bases). The V gene lost 7 bases and the J gene lost 3 bases, with 19 bases spanning the gap. The CDR3 runs 14 residues. CDR1 is SQVTM, CDR2 ANQGSEA, per germline. The CDR3 nucleotides are TGCAGCGCTGAGACCGGGAATAGGGACTACGAGCAGTACTTC. Translated, it gives CSAETGNRDYEQYF.

The CDR3 bases are TGTGCCAGCAGCGTAGGGGGGCCATCCTACGAGCAGTACTTC. Protein: CASSVGGPSYEQYF. The chain has TRBV9 and TRBJ2-7; D might be TRBD1 (6 bases). The ends were cut back, 0 bases at V and 1 base at J, with 8 bases in the middle. CDR3 length: 14 residues. From germline, CDR1 is SGDLS and CDR2 YYNGEE.

The genes are TRBV6-5 and TRBJ1-6; the match to TRBD1 covers 12 bases. The CDR3 loop spans 16 amino acids. Germline trimming cut 2 bases from V and 9 bases from J; bases unmatched to any gene: 5. The germline CDR1 and CDR2 sequences are MNHEY and SVGAGI. CDR3 sequence reads: CASSYGTGGLGSPLHF. DNA for the CDR3: TGTGCCAGCAGTTACGGGACAGGGGGCTTGGGTTCACCCCTCCACTTT.

The J gene is TRBJ2-2, the V gene TRBV4-2; 11 bases match TRBD2. This CDR3 has 16 residues. With 3 bases clipped from V and 2 bases from J, the junction kept 2 bases outside the gene matches. Germline values: CDR1 LGHNA, CDR2 YNFKEQ. The CDR3 protein is CASSQGLAVNTGELFF. CDR3 sequence (DNA): TGTGCCAGCAGCCAGGGACTAGCGGTAAACACCGGGGAGCTGTTTTTT.

CDR3 nucleotides: TGTGCCAGCAAACCTAGCGGGAGGTTGCATGAGCAGTTCTTC. It yields the protein CASKPSGRLHEQFF. V and J are TRBV13 and TRBJ2-1; 11 nucleotides match TRBD2. The CDR3 sequence is 14 residues long. The germline V gene has CDR1 PRHDT and CDR2 FYEKMQ (reference sequence). V shed 7 bases and J 8 bases; nucleotides not matched to a gene: 7.

V gene TRBV7-9 combines with J gene TRBJ2-7; D not resolved. This CDR3 region has 11 residues. Germline CDR1 is SEHNR and CDR2 is FQNEAQ (reference sequence). V lost 3 bases to trimming and J lost 5 bases, with 5 bases between them. CDR3 protein: CASSFSHEQYF. DNA for the CDR3: TGTGCCAGCAGCTTTAGCCACGAGCAGTACTTC.

CDR3 region: CASSFPDNYEQYF. As DNA, the CDR3 is TGTGCCAGCAGTTTCCCAGACAATTACGAGCAGTACTTC. The J gene is TRBJ2-7, the V gene TRBV28, with unresolved D. Germline lookup yields CDR1 MDHEN and CDR2 SYDVKM. Trimming removed 3 bases from V and 4 bases from J, with 10 bases in between. The CDR3 totals 13 residues.

The chain is built from TRBV19 and TRBJ2-7, with 8 bases identical to TRBD1. V lost 5 bases and J lost 4; bases outside the gene matches: 4. Germline V CDR1 and CDR2: LNHDA, SQIVND (reference sequence). CDR3 length equals 13 residues. CDR3 in amino acids: CASSFGQGYEQYF. CDR3 nucleotide sequence: TGTGCCAGTAGTTTCGGACAGGGATACGAGCAGTACTTC.

This clone was counted once. Other DNA sequences in this sample translate to the same CDR3. The chain couples TRBV10-3 to TRBJ1-3; no clear D. Trimming removed 3 bases at V and 0 bases at J, with 12 bases between. In germline, CDR1 is ENHRY, CDR2 SYGVKD. CDR3 length: 16 residues. For the CDR3, the DNA is TGTGCCATCAGTGAAACGCCATGCAGCTCTGGAAACACCATATATTTT. This gives the protein CAISETPCSSGNTIYF.

The chain employs TRBV5-4 and TRBJ1-1; 7 nucleotides align to TRBD1. V shed 4 bases and J 3 bases; nucleotides not matched to a gene: 3. The CDR3 sequence is 13 residues long. In germline, CDR1 is SGHNT, CDR2 YYREEE (reference sequence). The DNA for the CDR3 is TGTGCCAGCAGCCCTACAGGGGACACTGAAGCTTTCTTT. Amino acids: CASSPTGDTEAFF.

V usage is TRBV7-2 and J usage is TRBJ2-1; a possible D gene is TRBD2 (5 bases). Germline CDR1 and CDR2: SGHTA and FQGNSA. The CDR3 totals 15 residues. The V end lost 3 bases, the J end lost 3 bases, and 12 bases lay between the germline ends. As DNA, the CDR3 is TGTGCCAGCAGCTTCGGTTCTAGCTACTACAATGAGCAGTTCTTC. It codes for CASSFGSSYYNEQFF.

The V and J genes are TRBV4-1 and TRBJ1-1, with 11 positions matching TRBD1. The J segment lost 0 bases and the V segment lost 2 bases, leaving 5 bases of the junction unmatched. This CDR3 is built from 17 residues. Germline V CDR1 and CDR2: MGHRA, YSYEKL. CDR3 sequence (DNA): TGCGCCAGCAGCCAAAACCGGGACAGGGGGGTGAACACTGAAGCTTTCTTT. Amino acid sequence: CASSQNRDRGVNTEAFF.

Only a few counts were recorded for this clone. The genes are TRBV4-3 and TRBJ2-3; tentative D call: TRBD1 (6 bases). Trimming cost V 3 bases and J 2 bases, with 21 bases left between them. CDR1 and CDR2 from the germline V gene are LGHNA and YSLEER. This CDR3 comprises 18 residues. Here the CDR3 DNA reads TGCGCCAGCAGCCATTCAAGGGCAGGGGTGGGGTTCACAGATACGCAGTATTTT. Its protein is CASSHSRAGVGFTDTQYF.

The chain is built from TRBV6-1 and TRBJ2-7, with D possibly being TRBD2 (6 bases). The CDR3 is 14 residues long. Trimming pared 2 bases from V and 6 bases from J, leaving 14 bases between. Germline V gene data show CDR1 as MNHNS and CDR2 as SASEGT. CDR3 loop: CASSEYGGVGEQYF. Here the CDR3 DNA reads TGTGCCAGCAGTGAATACGGGGGTGTCGGCGAGCAGTACTTC.

V is TRBV7-3 and J is TRBJ2-1, with 9 bases lining up with TRBD2. Unmatched junction bases numbered 8, after V lost 5 bases and J lost 6 bases. Germline assignment: CDR1 SGHTA and CDR2 FQGTGA. The CDR3 contains 15 residues. The CDR3 DNA is TGTGCCAGCAGCCGAATGGGGGGACTAGCCAATGAGCAGTTCTTC. This gives the protein CASSRMGGLANEQFF. The full variable domain, in which reference TRBV7-3 and TRBJ2-1 provide the parts outside the CDR3, is GAGVSQTPSNKVTEKGKYVELRCDPISGHTALYWYRQSLGQGPEFLIYFQGTGAADDSGLPNDRFFAVRPEGSVSTLKIQRTERGDSAVYLCASSRMGGLANEQFFGPGTRLTVL.

The CDR3 here is CASSQTNVKDRGLCGYTF. The CDR3 DNA follows: TGCGCCAGCAGTCAAACCAATGTGAAGGACAGGGGTCTCTGTGGCTACACCTTC. V gene TRBV23-1 combines with J gene TRBJ1-2; the match to TRBD1 covers 9 bases. TRBV23-1 is treated as an ORF (open reading frame) with a function not yet certain. The CDR3 spans 18 residues. V shed 2 bases, J shed 7 bases, and the junction held 17 bases outside the gene matches.

The chain employs TRBV6-1 and TRBJ2-3; 10 bases fit TRBD2. V dropped 7 bases and J dropped 6; count of bases not matched to a gene: 7. The CDR3 covers 14 residues. Per the germline V gene, CDR1 is MNHNS and CDR2 is SASEGT. CDR3 nucleotide sequence: TGTGCCAGCATTGGGACTAGCGTAATTGATACGCAGTATTTT. This translates into CASIGTSVIDTQYF.